These 13 T cell receptor beta chains were all obtained from the same sample, sequenced in a study of OX40 agonist ivuxolimab in advanced cancers. The protocol was immunoSEQ multiplex PCR, while the TCRdb copy is restricted to in-frame clones and leaves out a portion. Of 66,000 or so clones listed, approximately 86% are singletons. The material was CD4+ or CD8+ T cells sorted from blood, obtained in a trial of the OX40 agonist ivuxolimab. These receptors all come from an adult with an advanced solid tumor such as melanoma, head and neck, liver or kidney cancer.

The chain uses TRBV5-8 and TRBJ1-1; D ambiguous. The CDR3 runs 15 residues. Germline lookup yields CDR1 SGHTS and CDR2 YDEGEE. V was cut by 4 bases and J by 6 bases, with 19 bases left in between. The CDR3: CASSQNPVRSAEAFF. DNA for the CDR3: TGTGCCAGCAGCCAAAACCCCGTTCGAAGCGCTGAAGCTTTCTTT.

The chain links TRBV5-6 to TRBJ2-6; no clear D. CDR3 length equals 15 residues. V shed 2 bases and J shed 4 bases, with 10 bases lying between them. Germline-derived CDR1 and CDR2 are SGHDT and YYEEEE. The CDR3 bases are TGTGCCAGCAGCTTTTCGGTTTCCGGGGCCAACGTCCTGACTTTC. It codes for CASSFSVSGANVLTF.

The CDR3: CASSISHGGAYYEQYF. The CDR3 nucleotides are TGTGCCAGCAGCATAAGCCATGGGGGGGCATACTACGAGCAGTACTTC. The chain recombines TRBV7-8 with TRBJ2-7; TRBD2 might be the D (7 bases). V was shortened by 5 bases and J by 3 bases, with 20 bases between the two germline ends. The CDR3 spans 16 residues. The V gene's germline CDR1 is SGHVS and CDR2 FQNEAQ.

The genes are TRBV11-3 and TRBJ2-1; D is ambiguous. The ends were cut back, 4 bases at V and 0 bases at J, with 4 bases in the middle. Germline V gives CDR1 SGHNT, CDR2 YENEEA. CDR3 size: 13 residues. The CDR3 here is CASSSFSYNEQFF. The CDR3 nucleotides are TGTGCCAGCAGCTCCTTCTCCTACAATGAGCAGTTCTTC.

The chain carries TRBV10-3 and TRBJ2-1; possible D gene TRBD2, 5 bases. The CDR3 is 13 amino acids. V dropped 6 bases and J dropped 3 bases, with 9 bases sitting between them. Germline CDR1 and CDR2: ENHRY and SYGVKD. CDR3 sequence reads: CAISLTSYNEQFF. The CDR3 nucleotides read TGTGCCATCAGCCTCACTAGCTACAATGAGCAGTTCTTC.

The rearrangement uses TRBV9 and TRBJ1-2; D might be TRBD1 (5 bases). Trimming cost V 0 bases and J 4 bases, with 13 bases left between them. The CDR3 runs to 15 residues. Germline V gives CDR1 SGDLS, CDR2 YYNGEE. CDR3 in amino acids: CASSVDPGPLYGYTF. DNA for the CDR3: TGTGCCAGCAGCGTAGATCCGGGACCACTCTATGGCTACACCTTC.

J is TRBJ2-3 and V is TRBV10-3; D not resolved. The germline CDR1 and CDR2 sequences are ENHRY and SYGVKD. This CDR3 comprises 16 residues. V was shortened by 3 bases and J by 1 base, with 14 bases between the two germline ends. CDR3 in amino acids: CAISDAARVGTDTQYF. DNA of the CDR3: TGTGCCATCAGTGATGCCGCTAGGGTCGGCACAGATACGCAGTATTTT.

The chain is built from TRBV19 and TRBJ1-5, with D possibly being TRBD1 (5 bases). The germline V gene encodes CDR1 LNHDA and CDR2 SQIVND (reference sequence). This CDR3 spans 14 amino acids. V gave up 3 bases and J gave up 6 bases, with 12 bases separating them. The CDR3 here is CASSIRQSPQPQHF. The CDR3 DNA sequence: TGTGCCAGTAGTATTCGACAGTCCCCTCAGCCCCAGCATTTT.

V gene TRBV18 combines with J gene TRBJ1-3; TRBD1 matches at 7 bases. Per the germline V gene, CDR1 is KGHSH and CDR2 is LQKENI. CDR3 length equals 15 residues. V lost 5 bases and J lost 0; bases outside the gene matches: 4. This CDR3 reads CASSFRQGSGNTIYF. The CDR3 bases are TGTGCCAGCTCATTTCGACAGGGCTCTGGAAACACCATATATTTT. Combining the CDR3 with reference TRBV18 and TRBJ1-3 gives the whole variable domain NAGVMQNPRHLVRRRGQEARLRCSPMKGHSHVYWYRQLPEEGLKFMVYLQKENIIDESGMPKERFSAEFPKEGPSILRIQQVVRGDSAAYFCASSFRQGSGNTIYFGEGSWLTVV.

The chain couples TRBV7-2 to TRBJ2-1; 12 bases fit TRBD2. This CDR3 is built from 16 residues. The trim removed 5 bases at V and 7 bases at J, leaving 9 bases unmatched. CDR1 and CDR2 from the germline V gene are SGHTA and FQGNSA. Written as DNA, the CDR3 is TGTGCCAGCAGCCCGTCTAGCGGGGGGGTTGTAAATGAGCAGTTCTTC. Translation: CASSPSSGGVVNEQFF.

The chain uses TRBV19 and TRBJ1-4, with D possibly matching TRBD1 (5 bases). Between the trimmed V and J ends, which lost 2 bases and 7 bases, there was a span of 14 bases. Germline assignment: CDR1 LNHDA and CDR2 SQIVND (reference sequence). This CDR3 is 15 amino acids long. CDR3 in DNA: TGTGCCAGTAGTATATTAGGGACCGCAACTGAAAAACTGTTTTTT. Its protein is CASSILGTATEKLFF. The full variable domain, with the rest looked up from reference TRBV19 and TRBJ1-4, is DGGITQSPKYLFRKEGQNVTLSCEQNLNHDAMYWYRQDPGQGLRLIYYSQIVNDFQKGDIAEGYSVSREKKESFPLTVTSAQKNPTAFYLCASSILGTATEKLFFGSGTQLSVL.

This clone was seen once. This chain uses TRBV29-1 with TRBJ2-2; D assignment may be TRBD1 or TRBD2 (5 bases each). The CDR3 loop spans 11 amino acids. Trimming cost V 6 bases and J 7 bases, with 9 bases left between them. Per the germline V gene, CDR1 is SQVTM and CDR2 is ANQGSEA. CDR3 sequence reads: CSVRGVGELFF. The CDR3 DNA follows: TGCAGCGTAAGAGGGGTCGGGGAGCTGTTTTTT.

The V call is TRBV28, the J call TRBJ2-7; D gene unclear. Germline V lookup: CDR1 MDHEN, CDR2 SYDVKM. Trimming stripped 6 bases from V and 2 bases from J, with 8 bases between. CDR3 length: 12 amino acids. The chain's CDR3 is CASSKGAYEQYF. The CDR3 DNA is TGTGCCAGCAGCAAGGGTGCCTACGAGCAGTACTTC.